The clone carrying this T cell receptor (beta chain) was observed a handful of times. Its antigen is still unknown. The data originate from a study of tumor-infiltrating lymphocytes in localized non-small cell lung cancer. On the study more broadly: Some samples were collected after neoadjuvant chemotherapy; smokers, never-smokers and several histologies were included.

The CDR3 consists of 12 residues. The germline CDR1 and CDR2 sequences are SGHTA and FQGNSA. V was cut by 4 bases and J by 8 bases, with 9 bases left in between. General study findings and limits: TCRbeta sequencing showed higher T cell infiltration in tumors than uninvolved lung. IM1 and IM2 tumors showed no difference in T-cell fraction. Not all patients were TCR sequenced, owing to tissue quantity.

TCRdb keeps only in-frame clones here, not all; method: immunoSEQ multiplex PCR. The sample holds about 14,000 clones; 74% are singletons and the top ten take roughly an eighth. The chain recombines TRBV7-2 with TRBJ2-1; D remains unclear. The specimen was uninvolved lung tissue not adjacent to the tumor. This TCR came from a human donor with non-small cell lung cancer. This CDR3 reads CASSSARDEQFF. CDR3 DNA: TGTGCCAGCAGCTCAGCTAGGGATGAGCAGTTCTTC.